The 29 T cell receptor beta chains below were found in one sample sequenced in a study of patients and donors after allogeneic stem cell transplantation. One entry per CDR3 protein, called by TCRdb with MiXCR from the RT-PCR reads. The table lists about 960,000 distinct CDR3 sequences, about a sixth of them singletons. The material sequenced was blood, either unsorted or a sorted T cell fraction (not recorded which). These receptors came from a human donor who was either an allogeneic HSCT recipient or a stem cell or donor lymphocyte infusion donor (not recorded which). It is not recorded whose cells these are; they may come from a transplant donor.

The chain recombines TRBV5-1 with TRBJ1-1; D unclear. The CDR3 sequence is 14 residues long. The germline gives CDR1 SGHRS, CDR2 YFSETQ. Trimming pared 2 bases from V and 2 bases from J, leaving 10 bases between. The CDR3 nucleotides read TGCGCCAGCAGCTTTTTTGACGGAAACACTGAAGCTTTCTTT. Translated: CASSFFDGNTEAFF. Using reference TRBV5-1 and TRBJ1-1 for the parts outside the CDR3, the full variable domain is KAGVTQTPRYLIKTRGQQVTLSCSPISGHRSVSWYQQTPGQGLQFLFEYFSETQRNKGNFPGRFSGRQFSNSRSEMNVSTLELGDSALYLCASSFFDGNTEAFFGQGTRLTVV.

The chain links TRBV3-1 to TRBJ2-1; a possible D gene is TRBD2 (6 bases). Deletions cut 7 bases from V and 5 bases from J, with 12 bases between. The CDR3 has 13 amino acids. Per the germline V gene, CDR1 is LGHDT and CDR2 is YNNKEL (reference sequence). DNA of the CDR3: TGTGCCAGCAACTTCGGGGGTAACAATGAGCAGTTCTTC. The encoded protein is CASNFGGNNEQFF.

This clonotype was observed a few times. This chain links TRBV7-3 with TRBJ2-1; no definite D call. This CDR3 has 12 residues. The V end was cut by 4 bases, the J end by 8 bases, with 9 bases between. CDR1 is SGHTA, CDR2 FQGTGA, per germline. The DNA for the CDR3 is TGTGCCAGCAGCTCCACCCCCCATGAGCAGTTCTTC. This translates into CASSSTPHEQFF.

The rearrangement links TRBV7-9 to TRBJ2-3; D call uncertain. There are 14 residues in the CDR3. V was clipped by 5 bases and J by 4 bases, with 13 bases between them. Germline assignment: CDR1 SEHNR and CDR2 FQNEAQ (reference sequence). In DNA form, the CDR3 reads TGTGCCAGCAGCGCCGGGCCTAGAGCAGATACGCAGTATTTT. Translated: CASSAGPRADTQYF.

V is TRBV25-1 and J is TRBJ1-5; D is undetermined. Germline CDR1 MGHDK, CDR2 SYGVNS. The CDR3 length is 14 residues. Trimming pared 4 bases from V and 0 bases from J, leaving 7 bases between. The CDR3 sequence: CASSAPYSNQPQHF. For the CDR3, the DNA is TGTGCCAGCAGTGCTCCGTATAGCAATCAGCCCCAGCATTTT.

The rearrangement uses TRBV11-2 and TRBJ2-7; the D gene is possibly TRBD1 (6 bases). V dropped 3 bases and J dropped 0 bases, with 15 bases sitting between them. The CDR3 is made up of 16 amino acids. Germline CDR1 and CDR2: SGHAT and FQNNGV. The CDR3 nucleotides are TGTGCCAGCAGCTTTAATGGACGGACAGTCTCCTACGAGCAGTACTTC. Translating gives CASSFNGRTVSYEQYF.

This clonotype has ten or more counts. The chain couples TRBV4-1 to TRBJ1-2; perhaps TRBD1 as D (5 bases). The CDR3 covers 14 residues. With 2 bases removed from V and 8 bases from J, the gap between germline ends came to 15 bases. Germline V gene data show CDR1 as MGHRA and CDR2 as YSYEKL. The CDR3 coding sequence is TGCGCCAGCAGCCAAATTGGGACCCTGCGGGGCTACACCTTC. It specifies CASSQIGTLRGYTF.

This clonotype came up many times. The rearrangement uses TRBV6-5 and TRBJ1-2, with 10 bases identical to TRBD1. The CDR3 extends over 16 amino acids. Trimming took 3 bases from V and 4 from J; bases not matched to a gene: 8. Per the germline V gene, CDR1 is MNHEY and CDR2 is SVGAGI. The CDR3: CASSYSGTGDFYGYTF. In DNA, the CDR3 is TGTGCCAGCAGTTATTCCGGGACAGGGGATTTCTATGGCTACACCTTC.

This chain connects TRBV12-3 or TRBV12-4 to TRBJ2-1; D gene unclear. There are 14 residues in the CDR3. Trimming took 5 bases from V and 4 from J, leaving 12 bases between them. The CDR3 spells CASSLNPKYNEQFF. The CDR3 DNA reads as TGTGCCAGCAGTCTTAACCCGAAATACAATGAGCAGTTCTTC.

The chain employs TRBV7-2 and TRBJ1-5, with TRBD1 as a possible D gene (5 bases). Germline loops: CDR1 SGHTA, CDR2 FQGNSA. The CDR3 sequence is 15 residues long. Trimming took off 5 bases at V and 3 bases at J, with 14 bases between the two ends. Here the CDR3 reads CASSVQQGHNQPQHF. The CDR3 nucleotides are TGTGCCAGCAGCGTACAGCAGGGCCACAATCAGCCCCAGCATTTT. Based on the CDR3 plus reference TRBV7-2 and TRBJ1-5, the full variable domain is GAGVSQSPSNKVTEKGKDVELRCDPISGHTALYWYRQSLGQGLEFLIYFQGNSAPDKSGLPSDRFSAERTGGSVSTLTIQRTQQEDSAVYLCASSVQQGHNQPQHFGDGTRLSIL.

This clonotype has more than one count but fewer than ten. V is TRBV7-9 and J is TRBJ2-1; 7 nucleotides match TRBD1. The CDR3 is made up of 14 amino acids. After removal of 5 bases from V and 9 bases from J, the junction contained 10 bases not matched to a gene. Per the germline V gene, CDR1 is SEHNR and CDR2 is FQNEAQ (reference sequence). CDR3 region: CASSPSQGTAEQFF. The CDR3 DNA is TGTGCCAGCAGCCCGTCACAGGGGACGGCTGAGCAGTTCTTC.

This rearrangement joins TRBV20-1 to TRBJ2-1, with D possibly TRBD2 on 5 matching bases. The germline gives CDR1 DFQATT, CDR2 SNEGSKA (reference sequence). This CDR3 contains 12 residues. Trimming cost V 3 bases and J 9 bases, with 12 bases left between them. The CDR3 nucleotides are TGCAGTGCTAGTCTCCGCCGGGGTGAGCAGTTCTTC. Residues: CSASLRRGEQFF.

This clonotype was counted only a few times. The V call is TRBV29-1, the J call TRBJ2-5; 15 bases fit TRBD2. Germline trimming cut 5 bases from V and 4 bases from J; bases unmatched to any gene: 11. The germline gives CDR1 SQVTM, CDR2 ANQGSEA. There are 17 residues in the CDR3. CDR3 sequence reads: CSVSRGLAGGKGETQYF. The CDR3 DNA follows: TGCAGCGTTTCAAGGGGACTAGCGGGGGGAAAAGGAGAGACCCAGTACTTC.

This clonotype has more than one count but fewer than ten. The chain has TRBV6-5 and TRBJ2-7; no reliable D call. Germline CDR1 is MNHEY and CDR2 is SVGAGI. The CDR3 runs 14 residues. Trimming left V 0 bases short and J 0 bases short, with 6 bases between. The CDR3 DNA follows: TGTGCCAGCAGTTACTCAGAGAACTCCTACGAGCAGTACTTC. It translates to CASSYSENSYEQYF.

V usage is TRBV15 and J usage is TRBJ2-3; D call uncertain. Germline V gene lookup returns CDR1 LNHNV and CDR2 YYDKDF (reference sequence). V lost 5 bases and J 2 bases, leaving 14 bases between the germline ends. The CDR3 is 15 amino acids. In DNA, the CDR3 is TGTGCCACCAGCTCGACCGGCGGCTTCACAGATACGCAGTATTTT. This codes for CATSSTGGFTDTQYF.

This clonotype was detected ten times or more. The CDR3 DNA reads TGTGCCAGCAGTTTCACAGGGATCTCCTACGAGCAGTACTTC. This sequence encodes CASSFTGISYEQYF. The chain carries TRBV6-2 or TRBV6-3 and TRBJ2-7; possibly TRBD1 for D (6 bases). CDR3 length equals 14 residues. Trimming pared 4 bases from V and 0 bases from J, leaving 10 bases between. Germline V gene data show CDR1 as MNHEY and CDR2 as SVGEGT.

Only a few counts were recorded for this clonotype. The V gene is TRBV12-3 or TRBV12-4, the J gene TRBJ2-2; 10 bases are a match to TRBD1. V lost 2 bases, J lost 0 bases, and 21 bases stayed unmatched. This CDR3 is 23 amino acids long. DNA for the CDR3: TGTGCCAGCAGTTTAAAGGGACAGGGGATGCTAGTCGGCGGGAGGACGAACACCGGGGAGCTGTTTTTT. The encoded protein is CASSLKGQGMLVGGRTNTGELFF.

This rearrangement joins TRBV4-3 to TRBJ2-7, with D perhaps TRBD1 (6 bases). This CDR3 region has 15 residues. Germline values: CDR1 LGHNA, CDR2 YSLEER. Trimming stripped 0 bases from V and 3 bases from J, with 12 bases between. The CDR3 DNA is TGCGCCAGCAGCCAAGATGGGACACTTATCTACGAGCAGTACTTC. The encoded protein is CASSQDGTLIYEQYF.

This clonotype was seen only a few times. This sequence joins TRBV24-1 and TRBJ1-1; perhaps TRBD1 as D (5 bases). V was clipped by 4 bases and J by 8 bases, with 22 bases between them. The CDR3 sequence is 16 residues long. From germline, CDR1 is KGHDR and CDR2 SFDVKD. CDR3 in DNA: TGTGCCACCAGTGAATCCCCGGGACTCGGAAGTGTAGAAGCTTTCTTT. Protein: CATSESPGLGSVEAFF.

This clonotype occurred a few times. V usage is TRBV5-1 and J usage is TRBJ2-2; 10 nucleotides line up with TRBD2. Trimming at V came to 4 bases and at J to 7 bases, leaving 4 bases not matched to a gene. The CDR3 has 14 amino acids. Germline V lookup: CDR1 SGHRS, CDR2 YFSETQ. This chain's CDR3 is CASSLAGEGGELFF. CDR3 in DNA: TGCGCCAGCAGCCTAGCGGGAGAGGGCGGGGAGCTGTTTTTT.

The chain recombines TRBV2 with TRBJ1-6, with TRBD1 matching over 8 bases. The CDR3 covers 16 residues. V lost 9 bases and J lost 3; bases outside the gene matches: 10. Germline CDR1 reads SNHLY; CDR2 reads FYNNEI. CDR3 sequence: CASVGTGASYNSPLHF. CDR3 nucleotides: TGTGCCAGTGTTGGGACAGGAGCTAGCTATAATTCACCCCTCCACTTT.

The chain carries TRBV20-1 and TRBJ2-1; D might be TRBD1 or TRBD2, each matching 5 bases. Trimming removed 5 bases at V and 2 bases at J, with 22 bases between. This CDR3 spans 17 amino acids. Germline CDR1 and CDR2: DFQATT and SNEGSKA (reference sequence). CDR3 sequence (DNA): TGCAGTGCTTACCCCCTACCGACCGGGACCACCTACAATGAGCAGTTCTTC. Translation: CSAYPLPTGTTYNEQFF.

The sample holds a few counts of this clonotype. The chain recombines TRBV6-5 with TRBJ2-3; possibly TRBD2 for D (6 bases). Trimming shortened V by 0 bases and J by 2 bases, and 12 bases separated the two germline ends. This CDR3 region has 16 residues. Germline CDR1 is MNHEY and CDR2 is SVGAGI. As DNA, the CDR3 is TGTGCCAGCAGTTACTCGGTCCGGGACTCCACAGATACGCAGTATTTT. As protein: CASSYSVRDSTDTQYF.

J is TRBJ1-1 and V is TRBV7-8, with a weak D call TRBD1 (5 bases). Germline V gene sequence: CDR1 SGHVS, CDR2 FQNEAQ. The ends were cut back, 3 bases at V and 6 bases at J, with 11 bases in the middle. This CDR3 is built from 13 residues. The CDR3 loop is CASSLRGPAEAFF. The CDR3 DNA reads TGTGCCAGCAGCTTGAGGGGTCCGGCTGAAGCTTTCTTT.

In its sample, this clonotype ranks as medium-sized. This chain links TRBV20-1 with TRBJ2-7; maybe TRBD2 (5 bases). Trimming removed 3 bases at V and 7 bases at J, with 13 bases between. Looked up from germline, CDR1 is DFQATT and CDR2 is SNEGSKA (reference sequence). This CDR3 has 12 amino acids. This CDR3 reads CSASFGVREQYF. The CDR3 DNA sequence: TGCAGTGCTAGTTTCGGGGTAAGAGAGCAGTACTTC.

This clonotype was counted a few times. V gene TRBV21-1 combines with J gene TRBJ1-5; TRBD1, the D gene given by the table, was not confirmed from the DNA. TRBV21-1 constitutes a pseudogene. The CDR3 length is 16 residues. The DNA of the CDR3 is TGTGCCAGCAGCAAAGCTCAGGGGGTAACCTATCAGCCCCAGCATTTT. Translating gives CASSKAQGVTYQPQHF.

In this sample, this clonotype turned up a few times. The chain links TRBV30 to TRBJ1-2, with D uncertain. Germline lookup yields CDR1 GTSNPN and CDR2 SVGIG (reference sequence). V was pared by 2 bases and J by 3 bases, with 16 bases between. This CDR3 has 15 amino acids. The CDR3 loop is CAWSTARARYYGYTF. Written as DNA, the CDR3 is TGTGCCTGGAGTACCGCGAGGGCGAGATACTATGGCTACACCTTC.

V usage is TRBV6-1 and J usage is TRBJ2-1, with TRBD2 matching 9 bases. Germline values: CDR1 MNHNS, CDR2 SASEGT. The CDR3 runs to 12 residues. V lost 7 bases and J lost 10; bases outside the gene matches: 5. The CDR3 spells CASKERGAEQFF. CDR3 coding DNA: TGTGCCAGCAAAGAGCGGGGGGCCGAGCAGTTCTTC.

The rearrangement links TRBV27 to TRBJ1-5, with 8 bases identical to TRBD1. The V gene's germline CDR1 is MNHEY and CDR2 SMNVEV (reference sequence). Trimming took 5 bases from V and 4 from J; bases not matched to a gene: 7. This CDR3 region has 15 residues. This CDR3 reads CASSPLTGANQPQHF. CDR3 DNA sequence: TGTGCCAGCAGTCCCCTGACAGGGGCAAATCAGCCCCAGCATTTT.